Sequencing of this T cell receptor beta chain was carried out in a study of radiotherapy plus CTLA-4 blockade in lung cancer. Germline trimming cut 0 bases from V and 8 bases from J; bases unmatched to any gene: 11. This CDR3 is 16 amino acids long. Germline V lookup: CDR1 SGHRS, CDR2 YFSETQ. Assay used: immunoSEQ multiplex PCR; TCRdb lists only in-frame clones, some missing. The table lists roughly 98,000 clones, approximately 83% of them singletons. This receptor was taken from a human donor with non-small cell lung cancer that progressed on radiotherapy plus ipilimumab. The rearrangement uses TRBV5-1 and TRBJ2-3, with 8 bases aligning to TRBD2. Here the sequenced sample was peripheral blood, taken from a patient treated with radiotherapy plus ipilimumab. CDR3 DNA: TGCGCCAGCAGCTTGGCCGGGCTAGCGGGTCATGGTACGCAGTATTTT. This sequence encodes CASSLAGLAGHGTQYF.